This record looks at one T cell receptor (beta chain) sequence and its context. As yet, its antigen is unknown. The assay was immunoSEQ multiplex PCR, and TCRdb's table has in-frame clones only and misses some. The table lists 150,000 to 200,000 clones, 85% to 95% of them singletons. The sample is drawn from a study of T cell responses to AZD1222 COVID-19 vaccine. Findings of the study overall: A rise in Spike-specific TCR breadth and depth followed two AZD1222 doses. Vaccine-related CD4 TCRs covered spike, predominating at 160-218 and 743-854.

The TCR comes from an adult who received the MenACWY meningococcal vaccine as a control. The sequencing here drew on peripheral blood, taken 28 days after the second dose of the MenACWY control vaccine.

The CDR3 protein is CASSLGQLYGYTF. Written as DNA, the CDR3 is TGTGCCAGCAGTTTAGGACAGCTCTATGGCTACACCTTC. The chain is built from TRBV12-3 or TRBV12-4 and TRBJ1-2, with a weak D call TRBD1 (5 bases). The CDR3 runs to 13 residues. The V and J ends lost 1 base and 4 bases respectively, with 7 bases between them.